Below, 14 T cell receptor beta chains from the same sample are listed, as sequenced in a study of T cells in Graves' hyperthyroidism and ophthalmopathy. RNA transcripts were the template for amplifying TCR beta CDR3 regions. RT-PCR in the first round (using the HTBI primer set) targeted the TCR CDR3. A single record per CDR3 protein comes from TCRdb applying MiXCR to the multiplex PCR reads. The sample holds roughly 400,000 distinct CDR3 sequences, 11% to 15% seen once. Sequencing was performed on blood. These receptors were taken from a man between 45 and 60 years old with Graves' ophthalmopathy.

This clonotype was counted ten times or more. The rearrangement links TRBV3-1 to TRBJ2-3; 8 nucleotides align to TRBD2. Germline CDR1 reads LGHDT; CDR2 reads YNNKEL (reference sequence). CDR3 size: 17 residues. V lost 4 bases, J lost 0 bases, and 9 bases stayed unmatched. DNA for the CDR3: TGTGCCAGCAGCCGTTCAACTAGCGGACCTAGCACAGATACGCAGTATTTT. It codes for CASSRSTSGPSTDTQYF.

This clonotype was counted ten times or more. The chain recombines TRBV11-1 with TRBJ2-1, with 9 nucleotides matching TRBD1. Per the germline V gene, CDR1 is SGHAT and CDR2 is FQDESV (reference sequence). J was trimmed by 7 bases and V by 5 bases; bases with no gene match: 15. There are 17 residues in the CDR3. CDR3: CASSLSPGQGSKNEQFF. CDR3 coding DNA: TGTGCCAGCAGCCTATCTCCGGGACAGGGTTCTAAAAATGAGCAGTTCTTC.

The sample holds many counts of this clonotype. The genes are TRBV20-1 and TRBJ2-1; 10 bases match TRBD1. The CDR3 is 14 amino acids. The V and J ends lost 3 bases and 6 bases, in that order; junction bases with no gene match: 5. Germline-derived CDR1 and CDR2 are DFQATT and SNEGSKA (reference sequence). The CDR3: CSASRQGAFNEQFF. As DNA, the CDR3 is TGCAGTGCTAGTAGACAGGGGGCATTCAATGAGCAGTTCTTC.

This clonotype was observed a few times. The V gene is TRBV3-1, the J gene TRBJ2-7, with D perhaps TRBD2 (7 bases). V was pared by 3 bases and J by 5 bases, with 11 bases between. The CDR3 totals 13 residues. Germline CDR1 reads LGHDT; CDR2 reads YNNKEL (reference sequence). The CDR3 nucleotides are TGTGCCAGCAGCCAGGGGAGGGGGAACGAGCAGTACTTC. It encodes CASSQGRGNEQYF.

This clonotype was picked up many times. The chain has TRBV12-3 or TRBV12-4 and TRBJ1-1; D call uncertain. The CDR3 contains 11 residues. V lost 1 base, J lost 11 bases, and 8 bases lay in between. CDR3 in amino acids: CASSLGWFAFF. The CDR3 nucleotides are TGTGCCAGCAGTTTAGGGTGGTTTGCTTTCTTT.

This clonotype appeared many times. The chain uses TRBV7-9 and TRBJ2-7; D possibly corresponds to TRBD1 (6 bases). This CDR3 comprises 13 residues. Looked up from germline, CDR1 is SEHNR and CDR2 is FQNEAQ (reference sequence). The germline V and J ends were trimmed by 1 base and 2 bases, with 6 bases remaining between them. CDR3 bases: TGTGCCAGCAGCTTAGGGACAGCCTACGAGCAGTACTTC. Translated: CASSLGTAYEQYF.

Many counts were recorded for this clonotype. CDR3 sequence (DNA): TGTGCCAGCAGCGTAGGATGGGCAGTTGGAAACACTGAAGCTTTCTTT. This sequence encodes CASSVGWAVGNTEAFF. The J gene is TRBJ1-1, the V gene TRBV9; D is unresolved. This CDR3 region has 16 residues. The V end lost 0 bases, the J end lost 2 bases, and 14 bases lay between the germline ends. Germline lookup yields CDR1 SGDLS and CDR2 YYNGEE.

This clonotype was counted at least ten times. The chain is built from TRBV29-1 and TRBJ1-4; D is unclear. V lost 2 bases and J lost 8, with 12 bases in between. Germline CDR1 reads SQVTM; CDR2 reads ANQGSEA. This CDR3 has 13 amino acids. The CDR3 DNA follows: TGCAGCGTTGAAACGCAGGTTGGGGAAAAACTGTTTTTT. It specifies CSVETQVGEKLFF.

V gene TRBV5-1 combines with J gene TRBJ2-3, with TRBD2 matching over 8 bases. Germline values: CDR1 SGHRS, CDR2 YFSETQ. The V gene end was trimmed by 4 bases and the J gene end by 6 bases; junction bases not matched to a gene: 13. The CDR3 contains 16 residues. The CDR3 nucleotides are TGCGCCAGCAGCCCGTCAAAAGCGGGAGTGCTTGATACGCAGTATTTT. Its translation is CASSPSKAGVLDTQYF.

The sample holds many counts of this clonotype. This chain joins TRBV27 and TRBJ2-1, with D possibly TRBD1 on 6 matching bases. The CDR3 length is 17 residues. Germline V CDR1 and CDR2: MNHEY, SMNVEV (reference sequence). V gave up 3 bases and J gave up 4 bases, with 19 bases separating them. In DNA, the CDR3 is TGTGCCAGCAGTTTCAAAATCCGGGACACAAAATACAATGAGCAGTTCTTC. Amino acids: CASSFKIRDTKYNEQFF.

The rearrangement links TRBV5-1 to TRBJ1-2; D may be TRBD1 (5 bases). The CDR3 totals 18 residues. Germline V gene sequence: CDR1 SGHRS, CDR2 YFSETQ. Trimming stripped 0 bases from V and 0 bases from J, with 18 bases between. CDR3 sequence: CASSLADGGQGANYGYTF. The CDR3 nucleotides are TGCGCCAGCAGCTTGGCCGACGGTGGTCAGGGAGCTAACTATGGCTACACCTTC.

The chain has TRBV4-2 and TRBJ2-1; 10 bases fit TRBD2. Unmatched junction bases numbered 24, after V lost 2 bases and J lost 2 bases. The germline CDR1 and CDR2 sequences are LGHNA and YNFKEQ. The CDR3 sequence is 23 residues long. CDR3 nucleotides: TGTGCCAGCAGCCAAAAAAGGGCTGGAACCGGGACTAGCGTCCGCATAGCCTACAATGAGCAGTTCTTC. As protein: CASSQKRAGTGTSVRIAYNEQFF.

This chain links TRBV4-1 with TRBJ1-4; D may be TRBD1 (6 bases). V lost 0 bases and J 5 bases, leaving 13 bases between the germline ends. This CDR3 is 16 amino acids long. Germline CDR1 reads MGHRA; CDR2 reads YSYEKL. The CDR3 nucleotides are TGCGCCAGCAGCCAAGATTCGACAGGAGAAAATGAAAAACTGTTTTTT. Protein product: CASSQDSTGENEKLFF.

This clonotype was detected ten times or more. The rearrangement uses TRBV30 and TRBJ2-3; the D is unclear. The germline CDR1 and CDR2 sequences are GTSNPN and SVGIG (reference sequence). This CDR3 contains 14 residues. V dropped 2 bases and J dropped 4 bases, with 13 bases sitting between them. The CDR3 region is CAWSLGPPPDTQYF. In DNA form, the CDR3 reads TGTGCCTGGAGTCTCGGCCCCCCTCCAGATACGCAGTATTTT.